This T cell receptor beta chain was obtained from a study of regulatory T cells in long-lasting Graves disease. Regarding this clonotype: Its antigen remains unidentified.

Regarding time point: newly diagnosed GD, antithyroid drugs for less than 3 months. Construction of the TCR library relied on RNA isolated from PBMCs. With iRepertoire HTBI primers and Arm-PCR of CDR3 regions, TCR beta libraries were built. TCRdb re-called the multiplex PCR reads with MiXCR, one entry per CDR3 protein. The table has 500,000 or so distinct CDR3 sequences, 15% to 20% seen once; the top ten hold around 25%. Study conclusions and caveats: Less diverse TCR repertoires were seen in persistent Graves' patients than in newly diagnosed ones.

The CDR3 covers 15 residues. Losses at the gene ends were 5 bases for V and 0 bases for J; bases not matched to a gene: 6. Germline V CDR1 and CDR2: MNHNS, SASEGT. The same sample was also studied in work on T cells in Graves' hyperthyroidism and ophthalmopathy. From that report: By a 13 V-J model, ophthalmopathy was set apart from stable hyperthyroidism.

Sequences were derived from peripheral blood mononuclear cells (PBMCs), sampled at new diagnosis, from a patient treated with antithyroid drugs. The clonotype originates from a woman aged 40 to 65 with Graves disease. This chain links TRBV6-1 with TRBJ2-7, with TRBD1 matching over 8 bases. The CDR3 coding sequence is TGTGCCAGCAGTCCCCGACAGGGGAGCTCCTACGAGCAGTACTTC. It codes for CASSPRQGSSYEQYF.